A single TCR beta chain is shown here with its context. The sample originates from a study of blood T cell repertoires in COVID-19. As for the study in general: Italy, Spain and the United States were the sources of the convalescent and acute COVID-19 samples.

Cohorts were assigned according to the clinical history that participants reported. Using immunoSEQ multiplex PCR, the repertoire was profiled, and TCRdb retains in-frame clones only, with some absent. The sample has under 500,000 clones, around 90% seen once. Germline CDR1 reads LNHNV; CDR2 reads YYDKDF (reference sequence). V was clipped by 5 bases and J by 0 bases, with 8 bases between them. CDR3 size: 14 residues. The TCR comes from a woman younger than 35 with acute COVID-19. V usage is TRBV15 and J usage is TRBJ1-5; maybe TRBD1 (5 bases). Specimen: PBMCs or T cells enriched from blood (not recorded which). The CDR3 reads CATSLGGSNQPQHF. The CDR3, as DNA: TGTGCCACCAGCCTCGGGGGTAGCAATCAGCCCCAGCATTTT.